This T cell receptor (beta chain) was captured in a study of blood T cell repertoires in COVID-19 (dated by TCRdb to 2019 to 2021). General notes on the study: Samples covering the acute and convalescent phases of COVID-19 were provided by collaborators in the United States, Italy and Spain. The material from the prospective study consisted of cDNA or gDNA derived from T cells, B-cell-depleted T cells, or PBMCs. Subjects who had been exposed to COVID-19, were actively infected with it, or had recovered from it provided the deeply sampled blood TCRbeta repertoires that made up the dataset. The repertoires were made available in a free public database intended to serve as a resource for research on the immune response to SARS-CoV-2. Samples were obtained from the ongoing ImmuneRACE study (first 160 participants) and from 1,254 subjects provided by 6 global collaborators. A de-identified subject ID, COVID-19 status, age in years and sex were almost always included in the sample metadata. Where available, HLA class I and class II types were taken from metadata supplied by the sample provider and were not determined by assay-based typing. The paper as a whole reports these results and caveats: Clinical and demographic metadata were provided uncurated, with the amount varying by source and participant.

The immunoSEQ Assay, a bias-controlled multiplex PCR, was used to amplify TCRbeta CDR3 regions from genomic DNA. In the authors' own workflow: Within the assay, amplification of reference gene primers was used to estimate how many nucleated cells each sample contained. To quantify the absolute abundance of each unique TCRbeta CDR3 rearrangement, sequence reads were collapsed and filtered. Productive Simpson clonality was computed per sample as the square root of Simpson's diversity index over productive rearrangements. The clones in this table, taken by TCRdb from immuneACCESS, are in-frame only. Not every clone is retained; where verified, under half of the shortfall comes from an unresolved V gene, and the cause of the rest is unknown. V and J calls and clone size come straight from that table; D and trimming were deduced from the DNA. The sample table shows approximately 150,000 clones, and 80% to 90% are seen once. 1.5% to 2% of the sample lies in the top ten.

For this clone: Its antigen remains unidentified. No much larger clone exists at a distance of one base, and base qualities are not known.

Collaborating institutions collected whole blood in K2EDTA tubes following their own protocols. For TCRbeta analysis, collaborator samples were shipped as frozen whole blood, as isolated PBMCs, or as DNA extracted from either sample type. CDR1 MNHEY and CDR2 SVGAGI are derived from the germline V gene. V loses 0 bases, J loses 7 bases, and the germline ends lie 13 bases apart. From cysteine to phenylalanine, the CDR3 is 15 amino acids long. The retained sequence is limited to the CDR3, 45 bases, with the frame set at the first base. Sequencing used peripheral blood. The V and J genes are TRBV6-5 and TRBJ1-5, with a weak D call of TRBD1 (6 bases match). This TCR derives from a woman aged 45-60 years with acute or convalescent COVID-19. The sequenced DNA: TGTGCCAGCAGTTACTCCTTTCGCAGGGGCCAGCCCCAGCATTTT. The resulting protein is CASSYSFRRGQPQHF.